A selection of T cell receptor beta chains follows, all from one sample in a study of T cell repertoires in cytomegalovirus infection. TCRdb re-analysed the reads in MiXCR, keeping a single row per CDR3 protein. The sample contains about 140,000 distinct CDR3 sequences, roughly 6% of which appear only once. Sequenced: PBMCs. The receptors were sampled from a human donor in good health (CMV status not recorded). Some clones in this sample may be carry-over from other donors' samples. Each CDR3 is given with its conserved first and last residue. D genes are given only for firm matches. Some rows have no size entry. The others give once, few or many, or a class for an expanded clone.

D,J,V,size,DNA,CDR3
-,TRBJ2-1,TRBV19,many,TGTGCCAGTAGAAGGGGCAGGGGTTATAATGAGCAGTTCTTC,CASRRGRGYNEQFF
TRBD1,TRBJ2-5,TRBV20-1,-,TGCAGTGCTGACAGGGGGCAAGAGACCCAGTACTTC,CSADRGQETQYF
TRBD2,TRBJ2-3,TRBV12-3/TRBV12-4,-,TGTGCCAGCAGTGATAAATGGGGGGCGACTAGCGGGGCGGCAGATACGCAGTATTTT,CASSDKWGATSGAADTQYF
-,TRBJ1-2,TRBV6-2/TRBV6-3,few,TGTGCCAGCAGTTCCCGACCAATTACATTCTCTTCATATGGCTACACCTTC,CASSSRPITFSSYGYTF
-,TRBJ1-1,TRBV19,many,TGTGCCAGTAGTATGTCGGGGGCTGAAGCTTTCTTT,CASSMSGAEAFF
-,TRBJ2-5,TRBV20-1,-,TGCAGTGCTAGAGATGGAGGGACCCAGTACTTC,CSARDGGTQYF
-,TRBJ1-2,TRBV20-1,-,TGCAGTGCTAGAGATATTCGGCAGGGCAATCCTCCTAACTATGGCTACACCTTC,CSARDIRQGNPPNYGYTF
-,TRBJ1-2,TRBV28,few,TGTGCCAGCAGTTTATCGTTGGGTAACTATGGCTACACCTTC,CASSLSLGNYGYTF
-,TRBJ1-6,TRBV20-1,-,TGCAGTGCTAGGGGAGATAGGGGACGGAGCTCCTATAATTCACCCCTCCACTTT,CSARGDRGRSSYNSPLHF
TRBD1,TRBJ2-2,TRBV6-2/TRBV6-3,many,TGTGCCAGCAGTCTACAGGGGGCAACCGGGGAGCTGTTTTTT,CASSLQGATGELFF
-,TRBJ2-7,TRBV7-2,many,TGTGCCAGCAGCTTGTTACCGGGACGGGAAACATTTTACTACGAGCAGTACTTC,CASSLLPGRETFYYEQYF
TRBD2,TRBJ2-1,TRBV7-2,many,TGTGCCAGCAGCTTAAGTCGCGGGGGGCGATACAATGAGCAGTTCTTC,CASSLSRGGRYNEQFF
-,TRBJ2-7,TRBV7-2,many,TGTGCCAGCAGCTTCATGGAGGAGCAGTACTTC,CASSFMEEQYF
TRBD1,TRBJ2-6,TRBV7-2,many,TGTGCCAGCAGCTTATGGGGACAGGGGGCGGGCGGGGCCAACGTCCTGACTTTC,CASSLWGQGAGGANVLTF
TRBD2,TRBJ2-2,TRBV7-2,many,TGTGCCAGCAGCCCGGGACTAGCGGGGATTATCGGGGAGCTGTTTTTT,CASSPGLAGIIGELFF
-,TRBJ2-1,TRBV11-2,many,TGTGCCAGCAGCTTAACTATTACGGGGAATGAGCAGTTCTTC,CASSLTITGNEQFF
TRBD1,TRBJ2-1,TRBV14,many,TGTGCCAGCAGCCAAGTACCATGGGACAGGGGCTACAATGAGCAGTTCTTC,CASSQVPWDRGYNEQFF
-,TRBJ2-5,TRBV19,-,TGTGCCAGTAGCCCGGGGCTAGCCTTCCAAGAGACCCAGTACTTC,CASSPGLAFQETQYF
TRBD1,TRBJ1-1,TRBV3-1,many,TGTGCCAGCAGCCAAGCCTTCGGGACAGTTCACACTGAAGCTTTCTTT,CASSQAFGTVHTEAFF
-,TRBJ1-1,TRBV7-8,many,TGTGCCAGCAGCTTAGGGGGGACATTCTTGAACACTGAAGCTTTCTTT,CASSLGGTFLNTEAFF
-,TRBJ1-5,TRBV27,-,TGTGCCAGCAGTTTATCGCCAAGCTATCAGCCCCAGCATTTT,CASSLSPSYQPQHF
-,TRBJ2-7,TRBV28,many,TGTGCCAGCGGGGGTAGGGAGCAGTACTTC,CASGGREQYF
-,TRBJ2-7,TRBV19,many,TGTGCCAGTAGTATTCGGCAGGGGATCCCCTACGAGCAGTACTTC,CASSIRQGIPYEQYF
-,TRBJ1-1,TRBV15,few,TGTGCCACCAGCAGATCACGACAGCGCTTGAACACTGAAGCTTTCTTT,CATSRSRQRLNTEAFF
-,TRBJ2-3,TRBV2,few,TGTGCCAGCAACCTACGGGGGGCAGCCACAGATACGCAGTATTTT,CASNLRGAATDTQYF
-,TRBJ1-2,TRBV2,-,TGTGCCAGCAGCCTGAGGGGGGGCGCCTACTATGGCTACACCTTC,CASSLRGGAYYGYTF
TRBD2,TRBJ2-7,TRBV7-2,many,TGTGCCAGCAGCTTAGTGGGAGGGATCGACGAGCAGTACTTC,CASSLVGGIDEQYF
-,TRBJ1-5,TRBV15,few,TGTGCCACCAGATCCGGCAGGAGGAGCAATCAGCCCCAGCATTTT,CATRSGRRSNQPQHF
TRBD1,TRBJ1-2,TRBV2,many,TGTGCCAGCAGCGTTGGACAGGGAAGAAAGTATGGCTACACCTTC,CASSVGQGRKYGYTF
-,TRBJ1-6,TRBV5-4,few,TGTGCCAGCAGCGCCCCGGGGGCTGAATCACCCCTCCACTTT,CASSAPGAESPLHF
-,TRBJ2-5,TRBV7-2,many,TGTGCCAGCAGCTTTGGAGGGGGGGAGACCCAGTACTTC,CASSFGGGETQYF
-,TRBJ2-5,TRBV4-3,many,TGCGCCAGCAGCCAAGGTCCCAGACGAGAGACCCAGTACTTC,CASSQGPRRETQYF
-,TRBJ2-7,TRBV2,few,TGTGCCAGCACCGCGGACGGAACCTACGAGCAGTACTTC,CASTADGTYEQYF
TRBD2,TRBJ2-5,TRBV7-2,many,TGTGCCAGCAGCTTGACTAGCGGGAGAAAACAAGAGACCCAGTACTTC,CASSLTSGRKQETQYF
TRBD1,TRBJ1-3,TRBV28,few,TGTGCCAGCAGACCCACAGGGGCTGGAAACACCATATATTTT,CASRPTGAGNTIYF
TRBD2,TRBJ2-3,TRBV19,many,TGTGCCAGTGCCCTAGCGGGGGGCACAGATACGCAGTATTTT,CASALAGGTDTQYF
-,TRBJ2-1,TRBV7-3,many,TGTGCCAGCAGCTTACGGGCAGGTTCCTACAATGAGCAGTTCTTC,CASSLRAGSYNEQFF
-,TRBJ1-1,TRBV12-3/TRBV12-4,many,TGTGCCAGCAGCCCGAGGACTGAAGCTTTCTTT,CASSPRTEAFF
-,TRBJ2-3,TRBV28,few,TGTGCCAGTGGGGATACGCAGTATTTT,CASGDTQYF
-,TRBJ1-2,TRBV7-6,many,TGTGCCAGCAGCTTAGGGGCATCGTTAGCTAACTATGGCTACACCTTC,CASSLGASLANYGYTF
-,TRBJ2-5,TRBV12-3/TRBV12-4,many,TGTGCCAGCAGCTCCCCCGGACTATCCCAAGAGACCCAGTACTTC,CASSSPGLSQETQYF
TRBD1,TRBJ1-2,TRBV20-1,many,TGCAGTGCTAGGGTGGGACAGTATAATGACGGCTACACCTTC,CSARVGQYNDGYTF
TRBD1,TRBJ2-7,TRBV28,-,TGTGCCAGCGGGGGACAGAGTAGGGAGCAGTACTTC,CASGGQSREQYF
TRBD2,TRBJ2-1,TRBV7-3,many,TGTGCCAGCAGCTTAAGCGTAGCGGGGGGAGTCTATGAGCAGTTCTTC,CASSLSVAGGVYEQFF
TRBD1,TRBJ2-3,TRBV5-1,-,TGCGCCAGCAGCTTGGAGGGACAGGGGGACACAGATACGCAGTATTTT,CASSLEGQGDTDTQYF
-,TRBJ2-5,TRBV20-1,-,TGCAGTGTACCGGGGTCTGGGGAGACCCAGTACTTC,CSVPGSGETQYF
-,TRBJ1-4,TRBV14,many,TGTGCCAGCAGCCAAGATTTGGGGGTTGCAACTAATGAAAAACTGTTTTTT,CASSQDLGVATNEKLFF
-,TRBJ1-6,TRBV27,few,TGTGCCAGCAGTCCGAGGGGATCACCCCTCCACTTT,CASSPRGSPLHF